A selection of T cell receptor beta chains follows, all from one sample in a study of identical twins. Each CDR3 protein gets one entry after TCRdb re-called the 5' RACE reads with MiXCR. The table has 200,000 to 250,000 distinct CDR3 sequences, over 9.5% seen once. Sequenced: memory T cells sorted from blood. The source of these receptors is a man between 45 and 60 years old in good health. Both conserved end residues are part of each CDR3. The D gene is left open where the match is weak. Clone size is stated in some rows and not others, as once, few, many or a class when expanded.

J gene	clone size	D gene	V gene	CDR3 DNA	CDR3 protein
TRBJ2-1	few	TRBD2	TRBV20-1	TGCAGTGCTCCCGCGGGAGTCAATGAGCAGTTCTTC	CSAPAGVNEQFF
TRBJ1-3	few	.	TRBV20-1	TGCAGTGCCAGCAAGAGAACTGGAAACACCATATATTTT	CSASKRTGNTIYF
TRBJ1-5	.	.	TRBV5-1	TGCGCCAGCAGCTTGGATGCTGCAGGGAGTGGCCAGCCCCAGCATTTT	CASSLDAAGSGQPQHF
TRBJ1-1	.	.	TRBV7-9	TGTGCCAGCAGCTTAGGCCAGGGGACCGCTGAAGCTTTCTTT	CASSLGQGTAEAFF
TRBJ2-5	.	TRBD2	TRBV6-1	TGTGCCAGCAGCCATGGGACTAGCGGGCCCCAAGAGACCCAGTACTTC	CASSHGTSGPQETQYF
TRBJ1-2	few	.	TRBV29-1	TGCAGCGTTCAAGGGGGGATCGGGGGCACAACAAACTATGGCTACACCTTC	CSVQGGIGGTTNYGYTF
TRBJ2-7	.	TRBD2	TRBV5-1	TGCGCCAGCAGCCCCACTAGCGGGGGGGCCTACGAGCAGTACTTC	CASSPTSGGAYEQYF
TRBJ1-6	many	TRBD1	TRBV20-1	TGCAGTGCTAGAGGACCGGCCAGGGGGCTCTCCTATAATTCACCCCTCCACTTT	CSARGPARGLSYNSPLHF
TRBJ1-1	many	.	TRBV20-1	TGCAGTGCTAGCCGACAGCCCGGTGGCACTGAAGCTTTCTTT	CSASRQPGGTEAFF
TRBJ2-1	few	TRBD2	TRBV4-1	TGCGCCAGCAGCCAAGGCTCTAGCGGGGGTGACCTCCTTCAGTTCTTC	CASSQGSSGGDLLQFF
TRBJ2-1	.	.	TRBV24-1	TGTGCCACCAGTCAAACCCTAGGATACGGGCATAATGAGCAGTTCTTC	CATSQTLGYGHNEQFF
TRBJ1-2	.	TRBD1	TRBV29-1	TGCAGCGTTATCAGGGGGCCTGGAGGGAACTATGGCTACACCTTC	CSVIRGPGGNYGYTF
TRBJ1-1	many	TRBD1	TRBV7-9	TGTGCCAGCAGCTTAGCTTGGGGACAGGGCACGAACACTGAAGCTTTCTTT	CASSLAWGQGTNTEAFF
TRBJ2-3	many	.	TRBV11-2	TGTGCCAGCAGCTTATTCGGGGGACTCCCGGGGAATACGCAGTATTTT	CASSLFGGLPGNTQYF